This TCR beta chain was retrieved from a study of patients and donors after allogeneic stem cell transplantation. CDR1 is LNHNV, CDR2 YYDKDF, per germline (reference sequence). This CDR3 region has 16 residues. The V end was cut by 0 bases, the J end by 0 bases, with 9 bases between. TCRdb recomputed calls from the RT-PCR reads with MiXCR, one row per CDR3 protein. The top ten hold around 3.2% of the sample, which has approximately 170,000 distinct CDR3 sequences, 30% seen once. This clonotype was seen only a few times. Sequenced sample: blood, either unsorted or a sorted T cell fraction (not recorded which). The rearrangement links TRBV15 to TRBJ2-1; D uncertain. This receptor was obtained from a human donor who was either an allogeneic HSCT recipient or a stem cell or donor lymphocyte infusion donor (not recorded which). It is not recorded whose cells these are; they may come from a transplant donor. CDR3 sequence (DNA): TGTGCCACCAGCAGAGAGGAGCCGAGCTCCTACAATGAGCAGTTCTTC. This translates into CATSREEPSSYNEQFF.